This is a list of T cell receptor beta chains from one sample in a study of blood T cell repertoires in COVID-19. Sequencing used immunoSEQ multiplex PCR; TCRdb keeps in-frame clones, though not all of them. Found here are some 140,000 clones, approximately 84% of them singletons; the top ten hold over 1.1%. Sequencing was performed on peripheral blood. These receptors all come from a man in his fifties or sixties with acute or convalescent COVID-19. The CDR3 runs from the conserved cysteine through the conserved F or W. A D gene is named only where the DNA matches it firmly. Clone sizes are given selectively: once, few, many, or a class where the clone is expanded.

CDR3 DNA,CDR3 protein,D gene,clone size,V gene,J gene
TGTGCCAGTAGTATAGCCGCAGGGTCCGTAGAGACCCAGTACTTC,CASSIAAGSVETQYF,NA,NA,TRBV19,TRBJ2-5
TGTGCCAGCAGCTGGATGACTAGCGGGGGTGGAGAGACCCAGTACTTC,CASSWMTSGGGETQYF,TRBD2,NA,TRBV5-4,TRBJ2-5
TGTGCCCCGGGACAGGGAAAGAACACCGGGGAGCTGTTTTTT,CAPGQGKNTGELFF,TRBD1,NA,TRBV19,TRBJ2-2
TGTGCCAGCAGCCCGGGGACAGGGGGACCGGGGGCCCAGTACTTC,CASSPGTGGPGAQYF,TRBD1,NA,TRBV7-6,TRBJ2-5
TGTGCCAGCAGCTTAGAACCTAGCGGTCCCTACGAGCAGTACTTC,CASSLEPSGPYEQYF,TRBD2,once,TRBV7-9,TRBJ2-7
TGTGCTAGTGGGGACAGATACACTGAAGCTTTCTTT,CASGDRYTEAFF,NA,NA,TRBV12-5,TRBJ1-1
TGTGCCAGCAGTTTTACTAGCTGGTACGAGCAGTACTTC,CASSFTSWYEQYF,NA,NA,TRBV6-2/TRBV6-3,TRBJ2-7
TGTGCCAGCAGCCAAGGGCTAGCGGATTACGAGCAGTACTTC,CASSQGLADYEQYF,TRBD2,NA,TRBV3-1/TRBV3-2,TRBJ2-7
TGCAGCGTTGAGACCCCGGGACAGGGTCCAACAATCCCGAATGGCTACACCTTC,CSVETPGQGPTIPNGYTF,TRBD1,once,TRBV29-1,TRBJ1-2
TGTGCCAGCAGCTTAGAGACCCCGGACAGGAGGTTTAACTATGGCTACACCTTC,CASSLETPDRRFNYGYTF,TRBD1,NA,TRBV7-2,TRBJ1-2
TGTGCCAGTAAAAGGGAGGATAGCAATCAGCCCCAGCATTTT,CASKREDSNQPQHF,NA,NA,TRBV19,TRBJ1-5
TGTGCCAGCACCGGCGGGGGTCCCTACAATGAGCAGTTCTTC,CASTGGGPYNEQFF,TRBD2,NA,TRBV6-5,TRBJ2-1
TGTGCCAGCAGCCTCTCTTATAATTCACCCCTCCACTTT,CASSLSYNSPLHF,NA,NA,TRBV25-1,TRBJ1-6
TGCGCCAGCAGTCCCACAGGGTCCCACTCTGGAAACACCATATATTTT,CASSPTGSHSGNTIYF,NA,NA,TRBV4-1,TRBJ1-3
TGCGCCAGCAGCCCAGAAGACTACAGGGCTCTTGAGGGCTACACCTTC,CASSPEDYRALEGYTF,NA,NA,TRBV5-1,TRBJ1-2
TGTGCCAGCAGCCGGGGACTAGCGGGAAATGAGCAGTTCTTC,CASSRGLAGNEQFF,TRBD2,NA,TRBV11-3,TRBJ2-1
TGTGCCAGCAGCTTAGTCAGCTCCTACGAGCAGTACTTC,CASSLVSSYEQYF,NA,NA,TRBV7-2,TRBJ2-7
TGTGCCACCAGTGCCAACACAGGGGGAGGCCAAGAGACCCAGTACTTC,CATSANTGGGQETQYF,TRBD1,NA,TRBV24-1,TRBJ2-5
TGTGCCAGCAGTACTCGGGGGATAACTAATGAAAAACTGTTTTTT,CASSTRGITNEKLFF,NA,NA,TRBV27,TRBJ1-4
TGTGCCAGCAGCGATACAGGGGTACCTAATCAGCCCCAGCATTTT,CASSDTGVPNQPQHF,TRBD1,NA,TRBV5-5,TRBJ1-5
TGCAGTGCTAGTTTAGCGGGAGGGTTGCAGTATTTT,CSASLAGGLQYF,TRBD2,once,TRBV20-1,TRBJ2-3
TGTGCCAGCAGCCCACAGGGATCTGGGGCCAACGTCCTGACTTTC,CASSPQGSGANVLTF,NA,once,TRBV28,TRBJ2-6
TGTGCCAGTAGTCGACAGGGTCGGGGTGAGCAGTTCTTC,CASSRQGRGEQFF,TRBD1,NA,TRBV19,TRBJ2-1
TGTGCCAGCAGCCACCCGGACAGAGGAGGCTACACCTTC,CASSHPDRGGYTF,NA,NA,TRBV5-4,TRBJ1-2
TGCGCCAGCAGCGCCGATTTACAGGGGAGCTCTGGAAACACCATATATTTT,CASSADLQGSSGNTIYF,TRBD1,once,TRBV5-1,TRBJ1-3
TGCAGCGTTGAAGATCAGCAGGGGGCAAGTCAGCCCCAGCATTTT,CSVEDQQGASQPQHF,TRBD1,NA,TRBV29-1,TRBJ1-5
TGTGCCAGCTCTACGACCGGGGACAGGGGGCGTGAGCAGTACTTC,CASSTTGDRGREQYF,TRBD1,NA,TRBV28,TRBJ2-7
TGTGCCAGCAGTTTCGGGGGCACTGAAGCTTTCTTT,CASSFGGTEAFF,NA,NA,TRBV12-3/TRBV12-4,TRBJ1-1
TGTGCCAGTACCCGGGGGGCGGGAGTGTCGTATACGCAGTATTTT,CASTRGAGVSYTQYF,NA,once,TRBV19,TRBJ2-3
TGTGCCAGCAGCGTAGTAGCGGGGGCTGAGCAGTTCTTC,CASSVVAGAEQFF,TRBD2,NA,TRBV9,TRBJ2-1
TGCGCCAGCAGCTTGGACATCTTGATCGCTGAAGCTTTCTTT,CASSLDILIAEAFF,NA,NA,TRBV5-1,TRBJ1-1
TGTGCCAGCAGTGGACTGGTGGGACAGGGGAATGAAAAACTGTTTTTT,CASSGLVGQGNEKLFF,TRBD1,NA,TRBV6-1,TRBJ1-4
TGTGCCAGCAGTGAAAACAGGGACCAGCCCCAGCATTTT,CASSENRDQPQHF,NA,NA,TRBV25-1,TRBJ1-5
TGTGCCAGCAGCTTAAACAATGCAGGAACCAATTCACCCCTCCACTTT,CASSLNNAGTNSPLHF,NA,NA,TRBV7-3,TRBJ1-6
TGCAGCGTCGCGTCGGGGGACACCATATATTTT,CSVASGDTIYF,NA,NA,TRBV29-1,TRBJ1-3
TGCGCCAGCAGCCAAGGTGCGACAGGGGCCGGCACAGATACGCAGTATTTT,CASSQGATGAGTDTQYF,TRBD1,NA,TRBV4-1,TRBJ2-3
TGTGCCAGCAGTTACGGAGGGATTGGAAACACCATATATTTT,CASSYGGIGNTIYF,NA,NA,TRBV6-2/TRBV6-3,TRBJ1-3
TGCGCCAGCAGCACGGGACAGGGCGGCGGCTACACCTTC,CASSTGQGGGYTF,TRBD1,once,TRBV5-1,TRBJ1-2
TGTGCCAGCAGCTCCCCTAGCGGGGTCGCGGGCAATGAGCAGTTCTTC,CASSSPSGVAGNEQFF,TRBD2,NA,TRBV13,TRBJ2-1
TGTGCCAGCAGTGAACAGCCTAGCGGGAGCGCAGATACGCAGTATTTT,CASSEQPSGSADTQYF,TRBD2,NA,TRBV6-4,TRBJ2-3
TGTGCCAGCTCACCAAGACAGCGGGGCCGCACAGATACGCAGTATTTT,CASSPRQRGRTDTQYF,TRBD2,NA,TRBV18,TRBJ2-3
TGTGCCAGCAGTTTAGGGACCCGAGGGGGCTACACCTTC,CASSLGTRGGYTF,NA,NA,TRBV12-3/TRBV12-4,TRBJ1-2
TGTGCCAGCAGCAAAGAGGGTCGGGACAGGGGCTCTCATGGCTACACCTTC,CASSKEGRDRGSHGYTF,NA,once,TRBV21-1,TRBJ1-2
TGTGCCAGCACCTTGGGGCGTGGCATCAATGGCTACACCTTC,CASTLGRGINGYTF,NA,NA,TRBV11-2,TRBJ1-2
TGCGCCAGCAGCTTGTTGGGGCAATCTGGGGCCAACGTCCTGACTTTC,CASSLLGQSGANVLTF,NA,NA,TRBV5-1,TRBJ2-6
TGTGCCAGCAGTTTCTCAGGGGATCAGCCCCAGCATTTT,CASSFSGDQPQHF,NA,NA,TRBV12-3/TRBV12-4,TRBJ1-5
TGTGCCAGCAGCGTGACGGGACAGGCCATCCTCTACGAGCAGTACTTC,CASSVTGQAILYEQYF,TRBD1,NA,TRBV5-6,TRBJ2-7
TGTGCCAGCAGCGGGAATAATCAGCCCCAGCATTTT,CASSGNNQPQHF,NA,NA,TRBV2,TRBJ1-5
TGTGCCAGTAGTATTTCGGCTAGCGGGACCTACGAGCAGTACTTC,CASSISASGTYEQYF,TRBD2,NA,TRBV19,TRBJ2-7
TGTGCCAGCAGTTCGGGACAGGGGGGCACCGGGGAGCTGTTTTTT,CASSSGQGGTGELFF,TRBD1,NA,TRBV6-5,TRBJ2-2